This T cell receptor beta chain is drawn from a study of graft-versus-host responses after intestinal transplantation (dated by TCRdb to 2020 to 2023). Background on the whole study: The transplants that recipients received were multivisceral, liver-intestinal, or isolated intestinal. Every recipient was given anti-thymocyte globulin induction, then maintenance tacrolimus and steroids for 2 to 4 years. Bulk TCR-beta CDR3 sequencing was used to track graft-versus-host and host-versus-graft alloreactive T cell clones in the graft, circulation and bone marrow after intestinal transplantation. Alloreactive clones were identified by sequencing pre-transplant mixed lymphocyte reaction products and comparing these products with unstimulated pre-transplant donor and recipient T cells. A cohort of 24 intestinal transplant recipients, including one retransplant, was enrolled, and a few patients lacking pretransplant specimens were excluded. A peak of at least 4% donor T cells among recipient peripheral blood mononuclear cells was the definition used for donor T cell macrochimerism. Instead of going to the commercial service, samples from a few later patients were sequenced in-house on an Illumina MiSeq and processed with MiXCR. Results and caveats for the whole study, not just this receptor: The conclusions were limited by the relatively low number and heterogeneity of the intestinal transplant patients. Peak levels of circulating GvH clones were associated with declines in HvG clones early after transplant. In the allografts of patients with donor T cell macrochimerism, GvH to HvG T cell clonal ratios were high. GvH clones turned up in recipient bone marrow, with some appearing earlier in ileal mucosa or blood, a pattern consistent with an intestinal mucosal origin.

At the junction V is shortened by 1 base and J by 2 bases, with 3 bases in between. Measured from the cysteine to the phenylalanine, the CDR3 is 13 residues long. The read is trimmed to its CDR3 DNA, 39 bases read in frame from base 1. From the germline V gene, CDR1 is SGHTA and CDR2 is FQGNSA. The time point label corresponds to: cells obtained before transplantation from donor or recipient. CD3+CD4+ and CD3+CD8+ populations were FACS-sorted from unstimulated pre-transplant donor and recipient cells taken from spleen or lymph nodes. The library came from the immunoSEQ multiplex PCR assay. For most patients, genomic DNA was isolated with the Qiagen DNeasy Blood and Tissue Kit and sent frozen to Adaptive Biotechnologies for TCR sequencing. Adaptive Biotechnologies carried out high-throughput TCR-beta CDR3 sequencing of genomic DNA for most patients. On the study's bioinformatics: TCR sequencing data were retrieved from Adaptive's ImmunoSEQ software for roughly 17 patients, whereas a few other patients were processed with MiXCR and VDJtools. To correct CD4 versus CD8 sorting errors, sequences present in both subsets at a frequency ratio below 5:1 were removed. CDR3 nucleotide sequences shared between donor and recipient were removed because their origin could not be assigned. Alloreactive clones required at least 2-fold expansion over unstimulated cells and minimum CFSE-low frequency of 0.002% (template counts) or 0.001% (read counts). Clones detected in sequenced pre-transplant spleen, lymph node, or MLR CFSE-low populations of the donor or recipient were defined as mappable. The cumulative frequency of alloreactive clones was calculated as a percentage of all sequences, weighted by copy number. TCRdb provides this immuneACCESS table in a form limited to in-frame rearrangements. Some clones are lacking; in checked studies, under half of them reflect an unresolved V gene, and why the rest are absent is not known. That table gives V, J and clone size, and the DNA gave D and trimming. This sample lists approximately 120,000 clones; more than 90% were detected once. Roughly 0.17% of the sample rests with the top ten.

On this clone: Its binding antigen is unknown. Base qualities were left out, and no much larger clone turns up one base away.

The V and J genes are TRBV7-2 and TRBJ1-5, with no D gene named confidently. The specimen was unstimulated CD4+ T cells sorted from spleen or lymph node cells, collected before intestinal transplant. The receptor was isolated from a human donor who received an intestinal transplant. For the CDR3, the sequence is CASSLVGNQPQHF. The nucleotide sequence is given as TGTGCCAGCAGCTTAGTTGGCAATCAGCCCCAGCATTTT.